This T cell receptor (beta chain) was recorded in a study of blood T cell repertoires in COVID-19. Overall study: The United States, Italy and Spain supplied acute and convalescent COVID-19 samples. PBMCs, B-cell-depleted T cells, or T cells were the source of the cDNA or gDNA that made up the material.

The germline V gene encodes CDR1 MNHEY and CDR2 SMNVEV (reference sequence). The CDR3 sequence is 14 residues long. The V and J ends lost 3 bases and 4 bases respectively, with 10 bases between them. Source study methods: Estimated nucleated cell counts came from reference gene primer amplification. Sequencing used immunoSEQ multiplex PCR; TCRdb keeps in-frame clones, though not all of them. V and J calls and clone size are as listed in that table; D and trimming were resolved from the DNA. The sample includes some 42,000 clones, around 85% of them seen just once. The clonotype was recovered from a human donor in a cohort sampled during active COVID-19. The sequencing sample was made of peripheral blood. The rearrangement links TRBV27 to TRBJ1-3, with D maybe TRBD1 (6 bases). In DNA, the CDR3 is TGTGCCAGCAGTTTCTCAGGGGCCGGAAACACCATATATTTT. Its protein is CASSFSGAGNTIYF.